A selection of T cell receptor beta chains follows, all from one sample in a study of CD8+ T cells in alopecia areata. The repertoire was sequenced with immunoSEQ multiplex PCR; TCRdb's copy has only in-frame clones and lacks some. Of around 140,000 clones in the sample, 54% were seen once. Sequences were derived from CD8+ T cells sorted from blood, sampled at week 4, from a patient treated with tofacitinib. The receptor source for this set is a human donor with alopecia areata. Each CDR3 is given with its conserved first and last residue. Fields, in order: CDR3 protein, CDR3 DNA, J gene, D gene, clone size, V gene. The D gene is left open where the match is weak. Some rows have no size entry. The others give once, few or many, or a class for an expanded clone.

CAWNYRADGGELFF | TGTGCCTGGAACTACAGGGCGGATGGCGGGGAGCTGTTTTTT | TRBJ2-2 | NA | once | TRBV30
CASRGSGNYGYTF | TGTGCCAGCAGGGGATCAGGGAACTATGGCTACACCTTC | TRBJ1-2 | NA | NA | TRBV6-5
CAWSRQGLNTEAFF | TGTGCCTGGAGTCGACAGGGGTTGAACACTGAAGCTTTCTTT | TRBJ1-1 | TRBD1 | NA | TRBV30
CASSLGDGVLTF | TGTGCCAGCAGTTTGGGGGATGGGGTACTCACCTTC | TRBJ1-2 | NA | NA | TRBV27
CASSLKGKNTGELFF | TGTGCCAGCAGCTTAAAGGGAAAGAACACCGGGGAGCTGTTTTTT | TRBJ2-2 | NA | NA | TRBV5-4
CAWSARDSYEQYF | TGTGCCTGGAGTGCCAGGGATTCCTACGAGCAGTACTTC | TRBJ2-7 | NA | NA | TRBV30
CATSRDRGLEAFF | TGTGCCACCAGCAGAGATAGGGGCCTAGAAGCTTTCTTT | TRBJ1-1 | NA | NA | TRBV15
CASSPPGGSSTDTQYF | TGTGCCAGCAGCCCCCCCGGGGGGAGTAGCACAGATACGCAGTATTTT | TRBJ2-3 | TRBD2 | NA | TRBV13
CAWSGAAEKLFF | TGTGCCTGGAGCGGCGCGGCCGAAAAACTGTTTTTT | TRBJ1-4 | NA | few | TRBV30
CASRLGQAYGYTF | TGTGCCAGCAGGCTGGGACAGGCCTATGGCTACACCTTC | TRBJ1-2 | TRBD1 | NA | TRBV27
CSVGGRASGVDEQFF | TGCAGCGTTGGAGGGAGGGCTAGCGGGGTCGATGAGCAGTTCTTC | TRBJ2-1 | TRBD2 | NA | TRBV29-1
CATRWTGGENEQFF | TGTGCCACCAGGTGGACAGGGGGCGAGAATGAGCAGTTCTTC | TRBJ2-1 | TRBD1 | NA | TRBV15
CASSGGATGDNSPLHF | TGTGCCAGCAGTGGGGGGGCTACAGGGGATAATTCACCCCTCCACTTT | TRBJ1-6 | TRBD1 | NA | TRBV2
CAWSVEGTEAFF | TGTGCCTGGAGTGTTGAAGGTACTGAAGCTTTCTTT | TRBJ1-1 | NA | NA | TRBV30
CASRFSGRGETQYF | TGTGCCAGCAGATTTTCAGGCAGGGGGGAGACCCAGTACTTC | TRBJ2-5 | TRBD1 | NA | TRBV7-8
CASSPDSVGYTF | TGCGCCAGCAGCCCAGACAGCGTCGGCTACACCTTC | TRBJ1-2 | NA | few | TRBV4-1
CASSWEGNGGYTF | TGTGCCAGCAGCTGGGAGGGGAACGGTGGCTACACCTTC | TRBJ1-2 | NA | NA | TRBV7-9
CSVGGQGGRGTGFDEQCF | TGCAGCGTGGGAGGACAGGGAGGACGGGGGACAGGGTTCGACGAGCAGTGCTTC | TRBJ2-7 | TRBD1 | NA | TRBV29-1
CASSIDAEYYGYTF | TGTGCCAGTAGTATAGATGCGGAGTACTATGGCTACACCTTC | TRBJ1-2 | NA | NA | TRBV19
CASSSRDRVDNEQFF | TGTGCCAGCAGCTCCCGGGACAGGGTCGACAATGAGCAGTTCTTC | TRBJ2-1 | TRBD1 | NA | TRBV13
CAWSVWVEGVYEQYF | TGTGCCTGGAGTGTATGGGTGGAGGGGGTCTACGAGCAGTACTTC | TRBJ2-7 | NA | NA | TRBV30
CASSLAPGSSTDTQYF | TGTGCCAGCAGCTTAGCTCCGGGCAGTTCCACAGATACGCAGTATTTT | TRBJ2-3 | NA | few | TRBV13
CASSYVRGTMNTEAFF | TGTGCCAGCAGTTACGTACGGGGAACCATGAACACTGAAGCTTTCTTT | TRBJ1-1 | NA | NA | TRBV6-5
CASSFLHEQYF | TGTGCCAGCAGCTTCCTCCACGAGCAGTACTTC | TRBJ2-7 | NA | few | TRBV5-6
CASSLGSQGGHEQYF | TGTGCCAGCAGCTTGGGGTCGCAGGGCGGCCACGAGCAGTACTTC | TRBJ2-7 | NA | NA | TRBV5-4
CAWRLSANTEAFF | TGTGCCTGGAGGTTGTCAGCAAACACTGAAGCTTTCTTT | TRBJ1-1 | NA | NA | TRBV30
CASSSSQDRGFVQHF | TGTGCCAGCAGTTCGAGTCAGGACAGGGGATTTGTCCAGCATTTT | TRBJ1-5 | TRBD1 | few | TRBV27
CASSPWDRGAYGYTF | TGTGCCAGCAGTCCATGGGACAGGGGCGCCTATGGCTACACCTTC | TRBJ1-2 | TRBD1 | NA | TRBV27
CASNHRGTDTQYF | TGTGCCAGCAACCACCGGGGCACAGATACGCAGTATTTT | TRBJ2-3 | NA | NA | TRBV27
CASSALNTEAFF | TGTGCCAGCAGCGCGTTGAACACTGAAGCTTTCTTT | TRBJ1-1 | NA | NA | TRBV9
CASSLSRQPTEAFF | TGCGCCAGCAGCTTGTCGCGACAGCCCACTGAAGCTTTCTTT | TRBJ1-1 | NA | NA | TRBV5-1
CASSQGIETHYGYTF | TGTGCCAGCAGCCAAGGAATAGAAACACACTATGGCTACACCTTC | TRBJ1-2 | NA | NA | TRBV4-2
CASSPGGQTPCF | TGTGCCAGCAGCCCGGGGGGGCAGACCCCATGCTTT | TRBJ1-1 | NA | few | TRBV7-9
CSVVGDTLSYNEQFF | TGCAGCGTTGTAGGGGACACCCTCTCCTACAATGAGCAGTTCTTC | TRBJ2-1 | NA | once | TRBV29-1
CASSYGTGDRGNEQFF | TGTGCCAGCAGTTACGGGACCGGGGACAGGGGCAATGAGCAGTTCTTC | TRBJ2-1 | TRBD1 | NA | TRBV6-7
CAWTAGSQSYGYTF | TGTGCCTGGACCGCGGGGTCCCAATCCTATGGCTACACCTTC | TRBJ1-2 | NA | NA | TRBV30
CASSLTHSQETQYF | TGTGCCAGCAGTTTAACACACAGCCAAGAGACCCAGTACTTC | TRBJ2-5 | NA | few | TRBV27
CASMRIPGQGGSDTDTQYF | TGTGCCAGCATGAGAATCCCGGGACAGGGGGGCTCGGACACAGATACGCAGTATTTT | TRBJ2-3 | TRBD1 | NA | TRBV2
CASSLGGQGIQETQYF | TGCGCCAGCAGCTTGGGTGGACAGGGGATCCAAGAGACCCAGTACTTC | TRBJ2-5 | TRBD1 | NA | TRBV5-1
CAGNAGDSYEQYF | TGTGCCGGAAACGCCGGGGACTCCTACGAGCAGTACTTC | TRBJ2-7 | NA | NA | TRBV2
CASSVFGYGETQYF | TGTGCCAGCAGTGTGTTTGGCTACGGGGAGACCCAGTACTTC | TRBJ2-5 | NA | NA | TRBV2
CASSVEAGRNQPQHF | TGTGCCAGCAGCGTAGAGGCGGGCCGCAATCAGCCCCAGCATTTT | TRBJ1-5 | NA | NA | TRBV9
CASSSPGQTYGYTF | TGTGCCAGCAGCTCCCCGGGACAAACATATGGCTACACCTTC | TRBJ1-2 | NA | NA | TRBV13
CASSEGYRTYEQYF | TGTGCCAGCAGTGAAGGCTACCGCACCTACGAGCAGTACTTC | TRBJ2-7 | NA | few | TRBV2
CASSGPGRPNTEAFF | TGTGCCAGCAGTGGGCCGGGACGGCCGAACACTGAAGCTTTCTTT | TRBJ1-1 | NA | NA | TRBV25-1
CASSHLVQETQYF | TGTGCCAGCAGCCACCTGGTCCAAGAGACCCAGTACTTC | TRBJ2-5 | NA | NA | TRBV27
CSVEDEGTYGYTF | TGCAGCGTTGAAGATGAGGGAACCTATGGCTACACCTTC | TRBJ1-2 | NA | few | TRBV29-1